The 14 T cell receptor beta chains in this list originate from one sample, sequenced in a study of shared T cell receptors in the human thymus. Repertoires were generated with immunoSEQ multiplex PCR, while TCRdb's copy carries only in-frame clones and drops some. There are 450,000 to 650,000 clones in the sample; around 82% occur only once, and less than 0.015% lies in the top ten. The data also belong to a second study, concerning human thymus T cells.

Sequences were obtained from thymocytes. These receptors all stem from a boy in the first two years of life with a congenital heart defect.

The rearrangement links TRBV28 to TRBJ1-5; a weak D match, TRBD1 (6 bases). This CDR3 contains 14 residues. Per germline, CDR1 MDHEN and CDR2 SYDVKM. V lost 6 bases to trimming and J lost 6 bases, with 15 bases between them. CDR3 nucleotide sequence: TGTGCCAGCAGGGTCCGACAGGCGGGTCAGCCCCAGCATTTT. Its protein product is CASRVRQAGQPQHF. The whole variable domain, remainder taken from reference TRBV28 and TRBJ1-5, is DVKVTQSSRYLVKRTGEKVFLECVQDMDHENMFWYRQDPGLGLRLIYFSYDVKMKEKGDIPEGYSVSREKKERFSLILESASTNQTSMYLCASRVRQAGQPQHFGDGTRLSIL.

V gene TRBV4-2 combines with J gene TRBJ2-1; 10 bases are shared with TRBD2. CDR1 is LGHNA, CDR2 YNFKEQ, per germline. V lost 4 bases, J lost 9 bases, and 9 bases stayed unmatched. The CDR3 runs to 15 residues. The CDR3 nucleotides read TGTGCCAGCAGCCCCCTAGCGGGAGAAGTGGCTGAGCAGTTCTTC. Translating it yields CASSPLAGEVAEQFF.

This clone came up once. This CDR3 reads CAISEGGGRETQYF. DNA for the CDR3: TGTGCCATCAGTGAGGGCGGGGGCCGCGAGACCCAGTACTTC. The chain joins TRBV10-3 to TRBJ2-5, with TRBD2 as a possible D gene (7 bases). The CDR3 is 14 amino acids. Germline V gene sequence: CDR1 ENHRY, CDR2 SYGVKD. The V gene lost 2 bases and the J gene lost 5 bases, with 12 bases spanning the gap.

The chain carries TRBV6-1 and TRBJ2-2, with TRBD2 identical over 11 bases. Germline V gene data show CDR1 as MNHNS and CDR2 as SASEGT. V lost 6 bases, J lost 4 bases, and 4 bases stayed unmatched. There are 15 residues in the CDR3. The CDR3 DNA reads TGTGCCAGCAGGGTAGCGGGAGGGGGCACCGGGGAGCTGTTTTTT. As protein: CASRVAGGGTGELFF.

The rearrangement links TRBV2 to TRBJ2-5; D may be TRBD1 (6 bases). The ends were cut back, 11 bases at V and 2 bases at J, with 6 bases in the middle. Germline CDR1 is SNHLY and CDR2 is FYNNEI. This CDR3 spans 10 amino acids. CDR3 residues: CAQGQETQYF. The CDR3 nucleotides are TGTGCCCAGGGGCAAGAGACCCAGTACTTC.

CDR3 coding DNA: TGTGCCAGCAGTTTATTCCGGGGGGTCCTTCAGCCCCAGCATTTT. Protein product: CASSLFRGVLQPQHF. This rearrangement joins TRBV28 to TRBJ1-5, with D possibly TRBD1 on 5 matching bases. V was pared by 1 base and J by 6 bases, with 13 bases between. CDR1 and CDR2 (germline): MDHEN, SYDVKM. The CDR3 loop spans 15 amino acids.

The chain couples TRBV5-6 to TRBJ2-7; possibly TRBD2 for D (5 bases). Germline V gene data show CDR1 as SGHDT and CDR2 as YYEEEE. V was clipped by 6 bases and J by 5 bases, with 18 bases between them. This CDR3 contains 14 residues. CDR3 nucleotide sequence: TGTGCCAGCACCCCCCTGGGAGAGAGGCACGAGCAGTACTTC. Translating it yields CASTPLGERHEQYF.

This chain connects TRBV29-1 to TRBJ2-1, with a weak D call TRBD2 (6 bases). CDR1 is SQVTM, CDR2 ANQGSEA, per germline. Trimming removed 2 bases at V and 4 bases at J, with 12 bases between. The CDR3 totals 14 residues. The CDR3 reads CSVERRGYYNEQFF. In DNA, the CDR3 is TGCAGCGTTGAAAGGCGGGGCTATTACAATGAGCAGTTCTTC.

The chain employs TRBV27 and TRBJ2-1; TRBD2 aligns across 9 bases. The germline V gene has CDR1 MNHEY and CDR2 SMNVEV (reference sequence). Germline trimming cut 6 bases from V and 4 bases from J; bases unmatched to any gene: 25. The CDR3 extends over 21 amino acids. CDR3 nucleotide sequence: TGTGCCAGCAGCCCCCTGGCAGCCGTTGGGACTAGCCCTCCGGGGTACAATGAGCAGTTCTTC. This sequence encodes CASSPLAAVGTSPPGYNEQFF.

The chain recombines TRBV13 with TRBJ2-7; 10 nucleotides match TRBD2. The CDR3 is 15 residues long. Germline values: CDR1 PRHDT, CDR2 FYEKMQ (reference sequence). The junction had 3 bases not matched to a gene; V was cut back by 2 bases and J by 2 bases. CDR3 coding DNA: TGTGCCAGCAGCTTAAAGCGGGAGGGTACCTACGAGCAGTACTTC. This gives the protein CASSLKREGTYEQYF.

Only one count was recorded for this clone. This chain joins TRBV29-1 and TRBJ2-2; 7 nucleotides align to TRBD2. The CDR3 is 14 residues long. The germline CDR1 and CDR2 sequences are SQVTM and ANQGSEA. After removal of 4 bases from V and 7 bases from J, the junction contained 9 bases not matched to a gene. CDR3 in amino acids: CSVVWDYPGGELFF. The CDR3 coding sequence is TGCAGCGTTGTTTGGGACTACCCCGGCGGGGAGCTGTTTTTT.

There are a few counts of this clone. The chain recombines TRBV7-9 with TRBJ2-1, with TRBD1 matching over 7 bases. The CDR3 is made up of 17 amino acids. V was pared by 0 bases and J by 9 bases, with 14 bases of the junction left unmatched. Germline CDR1 reads SEHNR; CDR2 reads FQNEAQ (reference sequence). CDR3 loop: CASSLASGTERGGEQFF. CDR3 sequence (DNA): TGTGCCAGCAGCTTAGCCTCCGGGACAGAGAGAGGGGGTGAGCAGTTCTTC.

This clone was picked up one time. The chain joins TRBV2 to TRBJ2-1, with TRBD2 identical over 8 bases. The CDR3 is 15 amino acids. Germline lookup yields CDR1 SNHLY and CDR2 FYNNEI. V lost 7 bases, J lost 1 base, and 6 bases stayed unmatched. In DNA form, the CDR3 reads TGTGCCAGCAATAAAAGCGGGAGTTCCTACAATGAGCAGTTCTTC. Translating gives CASNKSGSSYNEQFF.

This clone has just one count. The chain recombines TRBV7-2 with TRBJ2-7, with 7 bases matching TRBD1. Looked up from germline, CDR1 is SGHTA and CDR2 is FQGNSA. CDR3 size: 15 residues. V shed 6 bases, J shed 2 bases, and the junction held 10 bases outside the gene matches. Written as DNA, the CDR3 is TGTGCCAGCAGGCTGTCGGACAGGTCCCCCTACGAGCAGTACTTC. Translation gives CASRLSDRSPYEQYF.